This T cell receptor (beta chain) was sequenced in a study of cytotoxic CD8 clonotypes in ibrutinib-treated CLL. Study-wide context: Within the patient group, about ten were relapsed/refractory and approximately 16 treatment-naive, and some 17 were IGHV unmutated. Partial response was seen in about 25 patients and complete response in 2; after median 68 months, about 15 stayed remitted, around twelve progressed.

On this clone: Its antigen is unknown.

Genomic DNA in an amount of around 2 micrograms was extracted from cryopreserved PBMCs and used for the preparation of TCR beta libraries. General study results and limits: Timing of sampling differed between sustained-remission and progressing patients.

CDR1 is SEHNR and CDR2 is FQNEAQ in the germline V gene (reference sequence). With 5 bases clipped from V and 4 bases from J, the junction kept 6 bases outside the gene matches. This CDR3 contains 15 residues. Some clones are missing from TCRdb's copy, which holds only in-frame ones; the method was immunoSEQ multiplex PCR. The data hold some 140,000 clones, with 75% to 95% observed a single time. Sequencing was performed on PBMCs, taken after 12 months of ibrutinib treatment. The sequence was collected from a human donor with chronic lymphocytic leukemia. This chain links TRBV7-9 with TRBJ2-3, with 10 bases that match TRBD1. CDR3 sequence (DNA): TGTGCCAGCAGCCGACAGGGGGCTGAGGCAGATACGCAGTATTTT. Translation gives CASSRQGAEADTQYF.